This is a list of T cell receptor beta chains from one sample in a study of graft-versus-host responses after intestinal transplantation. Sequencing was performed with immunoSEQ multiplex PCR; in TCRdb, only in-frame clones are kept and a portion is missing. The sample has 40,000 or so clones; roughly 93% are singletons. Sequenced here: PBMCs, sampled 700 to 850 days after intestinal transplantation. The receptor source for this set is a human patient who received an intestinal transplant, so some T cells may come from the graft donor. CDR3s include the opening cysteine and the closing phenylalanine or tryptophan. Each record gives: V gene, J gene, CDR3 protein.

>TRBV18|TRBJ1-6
CASSPGWRGQDYPPLHF
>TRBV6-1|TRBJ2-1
CASTEGLAGAEQFF
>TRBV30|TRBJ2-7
CAWSPDYEQYF
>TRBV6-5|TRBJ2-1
CASRYGGDGEQFF
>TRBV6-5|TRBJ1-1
CASTPGPGLAEAFF
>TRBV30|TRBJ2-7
CAWSVLRYPYEQYF
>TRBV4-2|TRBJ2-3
CASSQAGGSSTDTQYF
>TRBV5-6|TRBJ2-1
CASSFGTSGFNEQFF
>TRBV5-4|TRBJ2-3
CASSRQTTISTDTQYF
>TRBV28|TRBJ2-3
CASSLGLTQYF
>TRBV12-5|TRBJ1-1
CASGLQGIGSEAFF
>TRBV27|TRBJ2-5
CASSLLSGRLEETQYF
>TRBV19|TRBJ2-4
CASSIDSDTGNIQYF
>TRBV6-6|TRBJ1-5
CASSYLRHVQHF
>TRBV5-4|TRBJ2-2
CASSPLRRSGTGELFF
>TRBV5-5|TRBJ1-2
CASSAPGQGLYGYTF
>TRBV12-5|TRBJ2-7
CASGAPGQGAASYYEQYF
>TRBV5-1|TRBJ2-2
CASSGQGTGELFF
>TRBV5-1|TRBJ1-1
CASSFQGGVFDTEAFF
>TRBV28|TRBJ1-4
CASSLLGDSSEKLFF
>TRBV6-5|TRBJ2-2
CASSPYNTGELFF
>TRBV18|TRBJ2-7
CASSGGTGLWEQYF
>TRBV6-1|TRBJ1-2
CASSELGIDYGYTF
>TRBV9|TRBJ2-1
CASSVQGLAGSNEQFF
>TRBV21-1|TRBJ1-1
CASSKEGPGTEAFF
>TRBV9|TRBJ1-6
CASSVDSSGPLNSPLHF
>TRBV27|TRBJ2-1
CASSYTLAGVNEQFF
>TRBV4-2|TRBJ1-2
CASSQAQSYGYTF
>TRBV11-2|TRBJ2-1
CASSSFTGERGNEQFF
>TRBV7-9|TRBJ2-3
CASSLGGVTTDTQYF
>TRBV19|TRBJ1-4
CASSSGTAKEYILFF
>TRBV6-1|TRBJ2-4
CASSERGTGGDIQYF
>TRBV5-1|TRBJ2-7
CASSPYDSFYEQYF
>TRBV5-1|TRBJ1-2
CASSSGQGVYGYTF
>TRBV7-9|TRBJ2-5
CASSLAPGWAWGWETQYF